These T cell receptor beta chains were read from a single sample in a study of blood T cell repertoires in COVID-19. Assay: immunoSEQ multiplex PCR; the TCRdb copy retains only in-frame clones and omits some. The sample consists of approximately 49,000 clones, 82% of them appearing once. The sample consisted of peripheral blood. These receptors were collected from a woman aged 60-70 years with acute or convalescent COVID-19. Each CDR3 is given with its conserved first and last residue. The D gene is left open where the match is weak. Size is stated for part of the rows, as once, few or many counts, or as a class when the clone is expanded.

15 | TRBJ1-6 | - | TRBV6-5 | - | CASTVSSSYNSPLHF | TGTGCCAGCACCGTTTCTAGCTCCTATAATTCACCCCTCCACTTT
14 | TRBJ2-7 | TRBD2 | TRBV28 | - | CASSLAGGPEEQYF | TGTGCCAGCAGTCTAGCGGGAGGGCCGGAGGAGCAGTACTTC
16 | TRBJ2-1 | TRBD1 | TRBV10-1 | - | CASSGRAGQGANEQFF | TGCGCCAGCAGTGGAAGAGCGGGACAGGGGGCAAATGAGCAGTTCTTC
14 | TRBJ2-7 | TRBD1 | TRBV6-6 | - | CASRPTGGLYEQYF | TGTGCCAGCAGGCCGACAGGGGGGCTCTACGAGCAGTACTTC
17 | TRBJ1-4 | - | TRBV28 | - | CASRPSGQATANEKLFF | TGTGCCAGCCGACCCTCAGGGCAAGCAACGGCTAATGAAAAACTGTTTTTT
15 | TRBJ2-7 | - | TRBV2 | - | CASSEFGRVAYEQYF | TGTGCCAGCAGTGAATTTGGCAGGGTAGCCTACGAGCAGTACTTC
14 | TRBJ2-7 | TRBD1 | TRBV5-1 | few | CATSADRGIGEQYF | TGCGCCACTTCCGCGGACAGGGGTATAGGCGAGCAGTACTTC
11 | TRBJ1-2 | - | TRBV2 | medium-sized | CASSATRGYTF | TGTGCCAGCAGTGCTACTCGCGGCTACACCTTC
21 | TRBJ2-3 | TRBD2 | TRBV29-1 | - | CSVSRGTHSGRASRATDTQYF | TGCAGCGTATCCCGGGGGACCCATAGCGGGAGGGCCTCCAGGGCAACAGATACGCAGTATTTT
13 | TRBJ2-7 | TRBD1 | TRBV28 | - | CASSSPYDGTGYF | TGTGCCAGCAGTTCCCCCTATGACGGGACAGGGTACTTC
13 | TRBJ1-6 | TRBD1 | TRBV6-5 | - | CASSQGDNSPLHF | TGTGCCTCCTCACAGGGGGATAATTCACCCCTCCACTTT
15 | TRBJ1-1 | TRBD1 | TRBV28 | - | CASSQPTGANTEAFF | TGTGCCAGCAGCCAACCAACAGGGGCCAACACTGAAGCTTTCTTT
15 | TRBJ1-6 | - | TRBV25-1 | - | CASRGVSSYNSPLHF | TGTGCCAGCAGGGGAGTGAGCTCCTATAATTCACCCCTCCACTTT
11 | TRBJ2-7 | - | TRBV5-1 | - | CASSFSGEQYF | TGCGCCAGCAGCTTCTCGGGAGAGCAGTACTTC
13 | TRBJ1-2 | TRBD1 | TRBV7-2 | few | CASIGTGNYGYTF | TGTGCCAGCATAGGGACAGGGAACTATGGCTACACCTTC
15 | TRBJ2-7 | TRBD1 | TRBV11-2 | - | CASSSSDRGTHEQYF | TGTGCCAGCAGCTCATCGGACAGGGGGACCCACGAGCAGTACTTC
14 | TRBJ1-6 | - | TRBV28 | - | CASRRGVLNSPLHF | TGTGCCAGTCGACGGGGGGTACTAAATTCACCCCTCCACTTT
18 | TRBJ2-1 | - | TRBV7-2 | once | CASTPAARIQSSYNEQFF | TGTGCCAGCACCCCTGCGGCTCGGATTCAGAGCTCCTACAATGAGCAGTTCTTC
14 | TRBJ2-7 | TRBD1 | TRBV6-5 | - | CASSNRTGNHEQYF | TGTGCCAGCAGTAACCGGACAGGGAATCACGAGCAGTACTTC
15 | TRBJ1-2 | - | TRBV5-6 | - | CASSLAAVTAYGYTF | TGTGCCAGCAGCTTGGCGGCCGTAACAGCATATGGCTACACCTTC
14 | TRBJ1-4 | - | TRBV5-4 | - | CASSSGGRDEKLFF | TGTGCCAGCAGCTCCGGGGGGCGGGATGAAAAACTGTTTTTT
19 | TRBJ2-3 | TRBD1 | TRBV6-6 | - | CASSPSGSGTGDFTDTQYF | TGTGCCAGCAGTCCAAGCGGCTCCGGGACAGGGGACTTCACAGATACGCAGTATTTT
11 | TRBJ2-1 | - | TRBV11-2 | - | CASSQRYEQFF | TGTGCCAGCAGCCAGAGGTATGAGCAGTTCTTC
16 | TRBJ2-2 | TRBD2 | TRBV9 | - | CASSASGRANTGELFF | TGTGCCAGCAGCGCTAGCGGGAGGGCCAACACCGGGGAGCTGTTTTTT
14 | TRBJ2-3 | - | TRBV5-4 | - | CASQRDSDTDTQYF | TGTGCCAGCCAAAGGGACTCTGACACAGATACGCAGTATTTT
14 | TRBJ2-7 | - | TRBV5-1 | - | CASSLGHRDYEQYF | TGCGCCAGCAGCTTGGGTCACCGCGACTACGAGCAGTACTTC
11 | TRBJ1-1 | - | TRBV5-1 | once | CASSLAGEAFF | TGCGCCAGCAGCTTGGCTGGCGAAGCTTTCTTT
12 | TRBJ1-1 | - | TRBV5-1 | - | CASSSGNTEAFF | TGCGCCAGCAGCTCAGGGAACACTGAAGCTTTCTTT
15 | TRBJ2-6 | - | TRBV3-1/TRBV3-2 | - | CASSQEAAGANVLTF | TGTGCCAGCAGCCAAGAGGCGGCTGGGGCCAACGTCCTGACTTTC
15 | TRBJ2-3 | TRBD1 | TRBV9 | - | CASGDRGTGTDTQYF | TGTGCCAGCGGGGACAGGGGGACGGGCACAGATACGCAGTATTTT
13 | TRBJ1-1 | - | TRBV12-5 | few | CASGVRGGSEAFF | TGTGCTAGTGGGGTGCGAGGTGGGTCTGAAGCTTTCTTT
17 | TRBJ2-7 | TRBD2 | TRBV4-1 | - | CASSQGRTSGRSYEQYF | TGCGCCAGCAGCCAAGGACGAACTAGCGGGAGAAGCTACGAGCAGTACTTC
16 | TRBJ2-1 | TRBD2 | TRBV3-1/TRBV3-2 | - | CASSLGSGGSYNEQFF | TGTGCCAGCAGCCTTGGTAGCGGGGGCTCCTACAATGAGCAGTTCTTC
14 | TRBJ2-2 | TRBD1 | TRBV7-3 | - | CASSLGTGTGELFF | TGTGCCAGCAGCTTAGGGACAGGGACCGGGGAGCTGTTTTTT
12 | TRBJ1-6 | - | TRBV7-3 | - | CASSLQNSPLHF | TGTGCCAGCAGCTTACAAAATTCACCCCTCCACTTT
13 | TRBJ1-2 | TRBD1 | TRBV28 | - | CASSTTGVYGYTF | TGTGCCAGCAGTACCACAGGGGTCTATGGCTACACCTTC
14 | TRBJ1-2 | - | TRBV5-6 | once | CASSQSGSNYGYTF | TGTGCCAGCAGCCAGTCCGGGTCCAACTATGGCTACACCTTC
13 | TRBJ1-5 | - | TRBV27 | - | CASSLSGAQPQHF | TGTGCCAGCAGTTTATCGGGGGCTCAGCCCCAGCATTTT
14 | TRBJ2-1 | TRBD2 | TRBV30 | - | CAWSGGLAGAGQFF | TGTGCCTGGAGTGGGGGACTAGCAGGTGCCGGGCAGTTCTTC
14 | TRBJ2-7 | TRBD2 | TRBV28 | few | CASSYSGGGYEQYF | TGTGCCAGCAGTTATAGCGGGGGAGGCTACGAGCAGTACTTC
15 | TRBJ2-7 | TRBD2 | TRBV18 | - | CASSPGRASNYEQYF | TGTGCCAGCTCACCAGGGAGGGCATCAAACTACGAGCAGTACTTC
14 | TRBJ2-1 | TRBD1 | TRBV10-2 | few | CASNPDRAYNEQFF | TGCGCCAGCAATCCGGACAGGGCATACAATGAGCAGTTCTTC